This T cell receptor (beta chain) was sequenced during a study of T cell repertoires in cytomegalovirus infection. Study information: Carrying CMV and the relevant HLA type showed in public TCR beta signatures.

Germline CDR1 reads SGHDT; CDR2 reads YYEEEE. V was pared by 4 bases and J by 3 bases, with 11 bases between. The CDR3 is made up of 13 amino acids. Broader study findings: Across the ex vivo response, the dominant clonotypes were HLA-C-restricted CMV-specific TCR beta clonotypes.

Points on this clonotype: Its antigen remains unidentified.

TCRdb redid the calling of the reads with MiXCR, one entry per CDR3 protein. Counted here are some 700,000 distinct CDR3 sequences, less than 40% occurring once; the ten biggest clones make up roughly 2.8%. This sequence joins TRBV5-6 and TRBJ2-7, with no clear D. The sample taken for sequencing was PBMCs. The clonotype was recovered from a human donor in good health (CMV status not recorded). Some clones in this sample may be carry-over from other donors' samples. The CDR3 sequence: CASSDAVSYEQYF. CDR3 nucleotide sequence: TGTGCCAGCAGCGACGCGGTCAGCTACGAGCAGTACTTC.